This TCR beta chain was identified during a study of blood T cell repertoires in COVID-19 (dated by TCRdb to 2018 to 2021). About the investigation overall: Samples from collaborators originated in the United States, Italy and Spain and spanned both the acute and convalescent phases of COVID-19. The repertoires were released in a freely available public database meant as a resource for research on the immune response to SARS-CoV-2. Subjects who had been exposed to COVID-19, were actively infected with it, or had recovered from it provided the deeply sampled blood TCRbeta repertoires that made up the dataset. The samples were drawn from the first 160 participants of the ongoing ImmuneRACE study and from 1,254 subjects provided by 6 global collaborators. A de-identified subject ID, COVID-19 status, age in years and sex were almost always included in the sample metadata. The prospective study material was composed of cDNA or gDNA derived from T cells, B-cell-depleted T cells, or PBMCs. HLA class I and class II types, where available, came from metadata supplied by the sample provider rather than from assay-based typing. The paper as a whole reports these results and caveats: How much clinical and demographic metadata was included differed by source and by participant, and the metadata was provided uncurated.

The collaborating institutions used their own protocols to collect whole blood in K2EDTA tubes. Collaborator samples were shipped for TCRbeta analysis as frozen whole blood, isolated PBMCs, or DNA extracted from either sample type. From the cysteine up to the phenylalanine, the CDR3 has a length of 13 residues. The entry retains the CDR3 DNA only, 39 bases that are in frame from base 1. CDR1 and CDR2, per the germline V gene (reference sequence), are MNHEY and SMNVEV. The V and J ends are trimmed by 5 bases and 2 bases, leaving 10 bases between them. Comments on this clone: The specificity of this receptor is unknown. No base qualities exist here, and no much larger clone lies one base off it.

TCRbeta CDR3 regions were amplified from genomic DNA using the immunoSEQ Assay, a bias-controlled multiplex PCR. Turning to the authors' computational methods: The number of nucleated cells in each sample was estimated from the amplification of reference gene primers within the assay. To quantify the absolute abundance of each unique TCRbeta CDR3 rearrangement, sequence reads were collapsed and filtered. For each sample, productive Simpson clonality was calculated as the square root of Simpson's diversity index across productive rearrangements. Entries here come from immuneACCESS through TCRdb and include only in-frame sequences with V and J called. Some clones fail to appear in such tables; in the studies checked, an unresolved V gene covers under half of the shortfall, and the cause of the remainder is unknown. The V and J calls and the clone size are those of that table, but D and trimming were determined from the DNA. A total of 200,000 to 250,000 clones appear in this sample, around three quarters of them only once. 4.5% to 7% of the sample rests with the top ten.

This TCR came from a woman between 65 and 79 years old with acute or convalescent COVID-19. In this chain, TRBV27 is recombined with TRBJ2-7, and perhaps TRBD2 as D gene, on 6 matching bases. Sequences were obtained from peripheral blood. The sequenced DNA is TGTGCCAGCAGTGCTAGCGACGCCTACGAGCAGTACTTC. It translates to CASSASDAYEQYF.